This TCR beta chain was observed in a study of cytomegalovirus exposure and HLA in healthy donors. PCR was performed using 60 Vbeta and 13 Jbeta primers. Per the original methods: About 11 million shared chains were among the approximately 87 million unique TCR beta chains that a later analysis counted. Here immunoSEQ multiplex PCR was the method, and the copy in TCRdb shows in-frame clones only, minus some. V and J calls and clone size are as listed in that table; D and trimming were resolved from the DNA. The table includes about 120,000 clones, 81% detected once. On this clone: Its specificity is unknown.

Overall study results and limits: Researchers reported in a later analysis that a missense DCLRE1C variant was tied to TCR beta V- and J-gene trimming.

The CDR3 has 14 amino acids. Trimming cost V 4 bases and J 0 bases, with 10 bases left between them. Germline CDR1 is LNHDA and CDR2 is SQIVND (reference sequence). The rearrangement joins TRBV19 to TRBJ2-7; D is unresolved. Specimen: PBMCs. The TCR originated in a woman aged 40 to 55 in good health and CMV-seronegative. The CDR3 reads CASSTIGSSYEQYF. In DNA form, the CDR3 reads TGTGCCAGTAGTACAATCGGGTCCTCCTACGAGCAGTACTTC.